What follows is one T cell receptor (beta chain) and its context. Antigen specificity is unknown. Using viral peptide pools, the ViraFEST assay grew out antigen-specific CD4+ T cells prior to sequencing. Following 10 days of culture, CD4+ T cells were isolated. Two-dose vaccination with either BNT162b2 or mRNA-1273 was given to the participants. CDR3 length: 13 residues. CDR1 MNHEY and CDR2 SVGAGI come from the germline V gene. The V end was cut by 6 bases, the J end by 4 bases, with 12 bases between. The assay was immunoSEQ multiplex PCR, and TCRdb's table has in-frame clones only and misses some. This table holds some 30,000 clones, about 66% found once. This sample stems from a study of vaccination effects on CD4 cells after COVID-19.

The input for sequencing was CD4+ T cells from PBMCs cultured with SARS-CoV-2 spike peptides, taken after COVID-19 vaccination. V usage is TRBV6-5 and J usage is TRBJ1-2; D unresolved. This sequence was found in a human donor who received a COVID-19 vaccine. The CDR3 is CASSVEPAYGYTF. CDR3 DNA sequence: TGTGCCAGCAGCGTGGAACCGGCCTATGGCTACACCTTC.